The TCR beta chain described here comes from a study of blood T cell repertoires in COVID-19. Sequencing was performed with immunoSEQ multiplex PCR; in TCRdb, only in-frame clones are kept and a portion is missing. Counted here are hundreds of thousands of clones, roughly 84% occurring once; the ten biggest clones make up about 0.93%. The CDR3 runs 16 residues. Germline-derived CDR1 and CDR2 are SGHNT and YYREEE (reference sequence). V dropped 0 bases and J dropped 4; count of bases not matched to a gene: 6. The chain links TRBV5-4 to TRBJ2-5; 10 bases line up with TRBD2. The material sequenced was PBMCs or T cells enriched from blood (not recorded which). This sequence originates from a woman in her twenties or thirties who had recovered from COVID-19. CDR3 protein: CASSLAVAGGRETQYF. The CDR3 DNA reads TGTGCCAGCAGCTTGGCCGTAGCGGGGGGCAGAGAGACCCAGTACTTC.